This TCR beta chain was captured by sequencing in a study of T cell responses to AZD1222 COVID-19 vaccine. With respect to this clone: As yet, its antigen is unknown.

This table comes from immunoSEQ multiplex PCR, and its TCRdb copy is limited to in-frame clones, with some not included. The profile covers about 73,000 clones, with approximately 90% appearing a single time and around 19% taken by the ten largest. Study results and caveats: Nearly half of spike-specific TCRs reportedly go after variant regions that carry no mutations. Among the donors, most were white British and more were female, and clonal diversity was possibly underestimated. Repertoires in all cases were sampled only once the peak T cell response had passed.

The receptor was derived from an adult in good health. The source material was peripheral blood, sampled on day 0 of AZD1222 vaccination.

The CDR3 DNA is TGCGCCAGCAGCTTGGACAGGGGGTACTCCTACGAGCAGTACTTC. It specifies CASSLDRGYSYEQYF. The rearrangement links TRBV5-1 to TRBJ2-7; 8 positions agree with TRBD1. The CDR3 runs 15 residues. The V gene end was trimmed by 0 bases and the J gene end by 0 bases; junction bases not matched to a gene: 2. Germline V gene lookup returns CDR1 SGHRS and CDR2 YFSETQ.